The 6 T cell receptor beta chains reported below all come from one sample, sequenced in a study of long-term antiretroviral therapy in people with HIV. This was the immunoSEQ v3.0 assay at survey level. The assay was immunoSEQ multiplex PCR, and TCRdb's table has in-frame clones only and misses some. The data show tens of thousands of clones, roughly four fifths seen once. This specimen consisted of unsorted PBMCs, obtained 1 year after starting antiretroviral therapy. All receptors derive from a man younger than 35 with HIV.

On this clone: Other DNA sequences in the sample encode the same CDR3. The chain couples TRBV28 to TRBJ2-3, with TRBD1 as a possible D gene (5 bases). Trimming removed 2 bases at V and 6 bases at J, with 6 bases between. This CDR3 comprises 12 residues. Germline CDR1 reads MDHEN; CDR2 reads SYDVKM. DNA of the CDR3: TGTGCCAGCAGTTTAGGGGCGGATACGCAGTATTTT. It translates to CASSLGADTQYF.

This clone has a single count. CDR3 DNA: TGTGCCAGCAGTTCAAACTCCGTGAACACCGGGGAGCTGTTTTTT. This translates into CASSSNSVNTGELFF. The genes are TRBV6-5 and TRBJ2-2; no reliable D call. Trimming pared 4 bases from V and 1 base from J, leaving 10 bases between. CDR3 length equals 15 residues. CDR1 and CDR2 from the germline V gene are MNHEY and SVGAGI.

This clone has only one observation. The rearrangement joins TRBV27 to TRBJ1-2; D unclear. The CDR3 runs to 12 residues. Trimming stripped 3 bases from V and 6 bases from J, with 8 bases between. Germline CDR1 is MNHEY and CDR2 is SMNVEV (reference sequence). CDR3 DNA: TGTGCCAGCAGTTTTTCGGGGAATGGCTACACCTTC. Translation: CASSFSGNGYTF.

This chain uses TRBV9 with TRBJ1-6, with a possible D match to TRBD1 (6 bases). V lost 3 bases to trimming and J lost 10 bases, with 14 bases between them. This CDR3 has 14 amino acids. CDR1 is SGDLS and CDR2 is YYNGEE in the germline V gene. CDR3 region: CASSADKGVSPLHF. CDR3 coding DNA: TGTGCCAGCAGCGCCGATAAGGGGGTCTCACCCCTCCACTTT. Together with reference TRBV9 and TRBJ1-6, the CDR3 gives the full variable domain: DSGVTQTPKHLITATGQRVTLRCSPRSGDLSVYWYQQSLDQGLQFLIQYYNGEERAKGNILERFSAQQFPDLHSELNLSSLELGDSALYFCASSADKGVSPLHFGNGTRLTVT.

With respect to this clone: At one end, the junction sequence differs from germline, possibly due to a read error. The identical CDR3 is also encoded by other nucleotide sequences in the sample. This chain links TRBV18 with TRBJ2-2; 7 bases match TRBD1. Germline values: CDR1 KGHSH, CDR2 LQKENI. This CDR3 comprises 18 residues. CDR3 sequence: CASSPDASGTANTGELFF. The CDR3 DNA follows: TGTGCCAGCTCACCGGATGCTTCCGGGACAGCGAACACCGGGGAGCTATTTTTT. The variable domain in full, with the rest retrieved from reference TRBV18 and TRBJ2-2, is NAGVMQNPRHLVRRRGQEARLRCSPMKGHSHVYWYRQLPEEGLKFMVYLQKENIIDESGMPKERFSAEFPKEGPSILRIQQVVRGDSAAYFCASSPDASGTANTGELFFGEGSRLTVL.

V gene TRBV14 combines with J gene TRBJ2-5; 7 nucleotides match TRBD1. In germline, CDR1 is SGHDN, CDR2 FVKESK. The CDR3 spans 14 residues. The trim removed 3 bases at V and 5 bases at J, leaving 6 bases unmatched. The CDR3 here is CASSHFTGVETQYF. CDR3 nucleotides: TGTGCCAGCAGCCACTTCACAGGGGTGGAGACCCAGTACTTC.